Shown below are 3 T cell receptor beta chains from a single sample sequenced in a study of a mutant IDH1 vaccine in newly diagnosed glioma. Noted time point: baseline, week 1 (first vaccination visit). Treatment defined: pre-vaccination baseline after standard-of-care therapy. Assay: immunoSEQ multiplex PCR; the TCRdb copy retains only in-frame clones and omits some. The sample carries over 75,000 clones, around 80% recorded once. The sequencing here drew on PBMCs, taken from a glioma patient treated with radiotherapy, temozolomide or both. The receptors come from a man aged 40-55 years with glioma.

The rearrangement links TRBV4-2 to TRBJ1-3; 11 bases map to TRBD1. V lost 1 base and J lost 3; bases outside the gene matches: 17. CDR1 and CDR2 (germline): LGHNA, YNFKEQ. The CDR3 contains 21 residues. CDR3 sequence: CASSQVRTGGSVRLLGNTIYF. In DNA form, the CDR3 reads TGTGCCAGCAGCCAAGTCAGGACAGGGGGCTCTGTCCGCTTGCTTGGAAACACCATATATTTT.

This chain uses TRBV7-2 with TRBJ2-3; possibly TRBD1 for D (6 bases). Germline CDR1 SGHTA, CDR2 FQGNSA. The CDR3 contains 14 residues. The V end lost 11 bases, the J end lost 0 bases, and 15 bases lay between the germline ends. CDR3 in DNA: TGTGCCTGTAGAGGGGGTTTTAGCACAGATACGCAGTATTTT. Translating gives CACRGGFSTDTQYF.

The chain uses TRBV30 and TRBJ1-2; possibly TRBD1 for D (6 bases). The V end was cut by 5 bases, the J end by 9 bases, with 19 bases between. Germline V gene lookup returns CDR1 GTSNPN and CDR2 SVGIG (reference sequence). This CDR3 is built from 13 residues. The CDR3 here is CAWELPGQFSYTF. The CDR3 region has the DNA TGTGCCTGGGAGCTCCCGGGACAATTTAGCTACACCTTC.